One TCR beta chain is described in this entry. The data derive from a study of blood T cell repertoires in COVID-19. Study context: Whether acute or convalescent, the COVID-19 samples came from the United States, Italy and Spain. Sample material is recorded as cDNA or gDNA derived from T cells, B-cell-depleted T cells, or PBMCs.

The junction had 3 bases not matched to a gene; V was cut back by 8 bases and J by 6 bases. Germline assignment: CDR1 SEHNR and CDR2 FQNEAQ (reference sequence). The CDR3 extends over 13 amino acids. Per the original methods: From reference gene primer amplification, estimates of nucleated cell counts were derived. The data were produced by immunoSEQ multiplex PCR, yet TCRdb's version contains in-frame clones alone and is incomplete. The V and J calls and clone size were taken over from that table, and D and trimming were inferred from the DNA. Seen here are 40,000 to 60,000 clones, about 88% observed once, and the top ten hold about 5%.

The sequenced sample was peripheral blood. The chain uses TRBV7-9 and TRBJ1-6; 8 bases fit TRBD1. This clonotype was obtained from a man aged 35 to 55 with active COVID-19. The CDR3 is CASRQGTNSPLHF. The CDR3 DNA sequence: TGTGCCAGCCGACAGGGGACTAATTCACCCCTCCACTTT.